One sample yielded the 5 T cell receptor beta chains listed below, sequenced in a study of T cell clonotyping in hematopoietic cell transplantation. The method was immunoSEQ multiplex PCR; TCRdb's version includes in-frame clones alone and lacks a portion of them. The data contain approximately 7,200 clones, around 88% of them singletons. The specimen comprised PBMCs, sampled 100 days after allogeneic stem cell transplant. These receptors all stem from a male patient younger than 30 who had an allogeneic stem cell transplant from a related donor, so the T cells may come from the graft donor. Some clones in this sample may be carry-over from other donors' samples.

The chain recombines TRBV29-1 with TRBJ2-5; maybe TRBD1 (5 bases). Germline lookup yields CDR1 SQVTM and CDR2 ANQGSEA. There are 14 residues in the CDR3. Trimming took off 4 bases at V and 4 bases at J, with 16 bases between the two ends. The CDR3 sequence is CSVVRQGPRETQYF. CDR3 sequence (DNA): TGCAGCGTTGTTCGCCAGGGCCCTCGAGAGACCCAGTACTTC. The variable domain in full, completed from reference TRBV29-1 and TRBJ2-5, reads SAVISQKPSRDICQRGTSLTIQCQVDSQVTMMFWYRQQPGQSLTLIATANQGSEATYESGFVIDKFPISRPNLTFSTLTVSNMSPEDSSIYLCSVVRQGPRETQYFGPGTRLLVL.

This chain uses TRBV13 with TRBJ2-3; D remains unclear. Germline CDR1 reads PRHDT; CDR2 reads FYEKMQ (reference sequence). There are 15 residues in the CDR3. Trimming stripped 4 bases from V and 4 bases from J, with 15 bases between. DNA of the CDR3: TGTGCCAGCAGCTCCCTGGGTCAATGGGCAGATACGCAGTATTTT. Translation: CASSSLGQWADTQYF.

V and J are TRBV25-1 and TRBJ1-2, with 8 bases aligning to TRBD1. Germline values: CDR1 MGHDK, CDR2 SYGVNS. V was pared by 2 bases and J by 8 bases, with 7 bases of the junction left unmatched. The CDR3 runs 14 residues. Written as DNA, the CDR3 is TGTGCCAGCAGTGAACTCGGACAGGGTGGCGGCTACACCTTC. It specifies CASSELGQGGGYTF.

This clone has only a few counts. The V call is TRBV14, the J call TRBJ2-4; 8 bases line up with TRBD1. Germline loops: CDR1 SGHDN, CDR2 FVKESK. There are 15 residues in the CDR3. With V trimmed by 4 bases and J by 8 bases, 10 bases remained unmatched. As DNA, the CDR3 is TGTGCCAGCAGCCGCCCCGGACAGGGTAGGGACATTCAGTACTTC. This gives the protein CASSRPGQGRDIQYF. The whole variable domain, filled in from reference TRBV14 and TRBJ2-4, reads EAGVTQFPSHSVIEKGQTVTLRCDPISGHDNLYWYRRVMGKEIKFLLHFVKESKQDESGMPNNRFLAERTGGTYSTLKVQPAELEDSGVYFCASSRPGQGRDIQYFGAGTRLSVL.

This rearrangement joins TRBV5-1 to TRBJ1-2, with a tentative D call TRBD1 (5 bases). V lost 0 bases and J 6 bases, leaving 12 bases between the germline ends. This CDR3 is built from 14 residues. Germline V lookup: CDR1 SGHRS, CDR2 YFSETQ. The CDR3 loop is CASSLEGPWDGYTF. The CDR3, as DNA: TGCGCCAGCAGCTTGGAGGGGCCCTGGGATGGCTACACCTTC.